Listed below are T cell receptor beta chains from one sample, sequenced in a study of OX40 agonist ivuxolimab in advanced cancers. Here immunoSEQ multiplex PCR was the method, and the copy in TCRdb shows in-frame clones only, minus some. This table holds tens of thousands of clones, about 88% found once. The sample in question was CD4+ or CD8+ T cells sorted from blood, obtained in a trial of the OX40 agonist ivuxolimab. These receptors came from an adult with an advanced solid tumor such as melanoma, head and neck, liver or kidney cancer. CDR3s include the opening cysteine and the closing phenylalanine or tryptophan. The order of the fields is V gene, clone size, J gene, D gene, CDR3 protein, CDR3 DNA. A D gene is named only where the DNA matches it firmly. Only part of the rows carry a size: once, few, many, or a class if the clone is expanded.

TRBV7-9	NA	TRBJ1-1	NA	CATRPRDRSTTEAFF	TGTGCCACCCGCCCCAGAGACAGGTCCACCACTGAAGCTTTCTTT
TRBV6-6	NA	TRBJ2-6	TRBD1	CASNGQGVSGANVLTF	TGTGCCAGCAACGGACAGGGAGTTTCTGGGGCCAACGTCCTGACTTTC
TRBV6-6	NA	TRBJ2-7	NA	CASADNYEQYF	TGTGCCAGTGCAGACAACTACGAGCAGTACTTC
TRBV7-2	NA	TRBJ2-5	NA	CASSLGRGETQYF	TGTGCCAGCAGCTTAGGACGTGGAGAGACCCAGTACTTC
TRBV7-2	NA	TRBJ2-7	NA	CASSLGRAYEQYF	TGTGCCAGCAGCTTAGGGAGGGCTTACGAGCAGTACTTC
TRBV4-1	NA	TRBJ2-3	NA	CASSQEWRSTDTQYF	TGCGCCAGCAGCCAAGAATGGCGTAGCACAGATACGCAGTATTTT
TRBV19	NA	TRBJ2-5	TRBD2	CASSAWTSGEETQYF	TGTGCCAGTAGTGCTTGGACTAGCGGGGAAGAGACCCAGTACTTC
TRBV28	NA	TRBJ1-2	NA	CASSPQSSYGYTF	TGTGCCAGCAGCCCACAGAGCTCCTATGGCTACACCTTC
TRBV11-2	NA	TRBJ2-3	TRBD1	CASSSTGIKTDTQYF	TGTGCCAGCAGCTCGACAGGGATCAAAACAGATACGCAGTATTTT
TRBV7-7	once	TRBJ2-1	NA	CASSLDRRNEQFF	TGTGCCAGCAGCTTGGACCGGCGCAATGAGCAGTTCTTC
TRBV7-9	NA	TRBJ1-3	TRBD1	CASSGGQSSGNTIYF	TGTGCCAGCAGCGGGGGACAGAGCTCTGGAAACACCATATATTTT